This T cell receptor beta chain comes out of a study of T-cell reconstitution after alpha-beta-depleted transplantation in children. The TCRbeta library incorporated unique molecular identifiers. TCRdb recomputed calls from the PCR reads with MiXCR, one row per CDR3 protein. The data show 490,000 or so distinct CDR3 sequences, with approximately 12% seen just once and around 6.1% held by the top ten. This clonotype was picked up a small number of times. This CDR3 is built from 19 residues. From germline, CDR1 is SGHTA and CDR2 FQGTGA. Trimming took 4 bases from V and 6 from J; bases not matched to a gene: 14.

This TCR derives from a human donor who donated a stem cell graft to a child with combined immunodeficiency. The genes are TRBV7-3 and TRBJ2-1; TRBD2 matches at 14 bases. The sequenced sample was PBMCs from the stem cell graft donor, obtained from the stem cell graft. The CDR3 loop is CASSSLPGTSGSSGNEQFF. CDR3 sequence (DNA): TGTGCCAGCAGCTCCTTACCCGGGACTAGCGGGAGCTCCGGCAATGAGCAGTTCTTC.